These 2 T cell receptor beta chains originate from one sample sequenced in a study of blood T cell repertoires in COVID-19 (dated by TCRdb to the early 2020s). The method was the immunoSEQ multiplex PCR assay. Here the immuneACCESS table is served through TCRdb, limited to in-frame sequences with V and J called. Missing clones are a known gap in these copies; in checked studies unresolved V genes cover under half, and the rest lacks a known reason. This sample lists 200,000 to 250,000 clones; 85% were detected once. The top ten constitute under 3.5% of the sample. The source material was peripheral blood. These receptors were obtained from a man aged 50-60 years who had recovered from COVID-19.

The rearrangement uses TRBV4-1 and TRBJ2-7; 11 bases are a match to TRBD2. With V trimmed by 0 bases and J by 3 bases, 7 bases remained unmatched. The CDR3 length is 17 residues. CDR1 and CDR2 (germline): MGHRA, YSYEKL. The chain's CDR3 is CASSQDPASGRIYEQYF. The DNA for the CDR3 is TGCGCCAGCAGCCAAGATCCGGCTAGCGGGAGGATCTACGAGCAGTACTTC.

The J gene is TRBJ1-5, the V gene TRBV10-3; D remains ambiguous. V was clipped by 0 bases and J by 7 bases, with 4 bases between them. The V gene's germline CDR1 is ENHRY and CDR2 SYGVKD. The CDR3 is 12 amino acids. The CDR3 nucleotides read TGTGCCATCAGTGAGTCCGGGCAGCCCCAGCATTTT. Its protein is CAISESGQPQHF.